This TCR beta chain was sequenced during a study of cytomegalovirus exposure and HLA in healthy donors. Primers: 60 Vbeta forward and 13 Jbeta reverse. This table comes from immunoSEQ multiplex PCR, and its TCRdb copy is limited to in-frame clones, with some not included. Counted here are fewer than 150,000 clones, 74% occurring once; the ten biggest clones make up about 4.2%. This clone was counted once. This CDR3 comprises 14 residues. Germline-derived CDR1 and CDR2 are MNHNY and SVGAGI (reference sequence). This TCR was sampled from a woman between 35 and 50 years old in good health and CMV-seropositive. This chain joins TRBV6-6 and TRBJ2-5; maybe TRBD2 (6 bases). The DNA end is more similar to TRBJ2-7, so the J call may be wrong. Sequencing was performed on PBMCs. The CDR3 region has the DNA TGTGCCAGCAGTTATACGGCGGGGCCCTACGAGCAGTACTTC. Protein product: CASSYTAGPYEQYF.